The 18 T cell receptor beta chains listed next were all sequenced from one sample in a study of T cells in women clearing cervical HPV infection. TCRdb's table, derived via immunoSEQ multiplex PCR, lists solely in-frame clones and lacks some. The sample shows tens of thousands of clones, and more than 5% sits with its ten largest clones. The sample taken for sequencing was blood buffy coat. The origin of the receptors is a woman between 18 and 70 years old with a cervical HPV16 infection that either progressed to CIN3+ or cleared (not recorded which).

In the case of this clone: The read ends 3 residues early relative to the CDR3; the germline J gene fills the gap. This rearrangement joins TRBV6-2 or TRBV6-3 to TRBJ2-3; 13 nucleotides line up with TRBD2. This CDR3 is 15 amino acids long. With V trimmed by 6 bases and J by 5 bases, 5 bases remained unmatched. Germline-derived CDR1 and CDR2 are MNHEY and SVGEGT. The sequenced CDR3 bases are TGTGCCAGCAGCCGACTAGCGGGAGGAGTAGATACG. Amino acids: CASSRLAGGVDT. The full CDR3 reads CASSRLAGGVDTQYF.

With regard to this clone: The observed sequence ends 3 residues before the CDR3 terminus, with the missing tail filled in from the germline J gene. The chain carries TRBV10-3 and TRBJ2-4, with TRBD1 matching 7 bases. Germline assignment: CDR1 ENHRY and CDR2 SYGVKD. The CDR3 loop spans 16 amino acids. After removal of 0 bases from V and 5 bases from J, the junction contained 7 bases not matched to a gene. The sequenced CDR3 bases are TGTGCCATCAGTGAGTCGTGGGGAACAGGGGAAAACATT. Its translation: CAISESWGTGENI. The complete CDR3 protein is CAISESWGTGENIQYF.

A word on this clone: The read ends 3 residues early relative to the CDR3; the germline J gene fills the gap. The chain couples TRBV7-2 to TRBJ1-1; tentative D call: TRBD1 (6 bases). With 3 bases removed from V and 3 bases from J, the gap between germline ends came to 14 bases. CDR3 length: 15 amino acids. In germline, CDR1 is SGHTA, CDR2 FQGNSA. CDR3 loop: CASSFGRGGYTEAFF. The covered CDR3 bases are TGTGCCAGCAGCTTTGGGAGGGGGGGGTACACTGAA.

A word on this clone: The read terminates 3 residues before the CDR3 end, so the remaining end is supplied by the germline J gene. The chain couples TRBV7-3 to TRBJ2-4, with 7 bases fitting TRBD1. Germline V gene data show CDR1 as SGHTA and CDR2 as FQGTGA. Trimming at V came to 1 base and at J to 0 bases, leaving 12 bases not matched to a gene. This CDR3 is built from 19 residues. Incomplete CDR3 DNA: TGTGCCAGCAGCTTAATATCCAAGACAGGGCAAACAGCCAAAAACATT. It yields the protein CASSLISKTGQTAKNI. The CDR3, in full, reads CASSLISKTGQTAKNIQYF.

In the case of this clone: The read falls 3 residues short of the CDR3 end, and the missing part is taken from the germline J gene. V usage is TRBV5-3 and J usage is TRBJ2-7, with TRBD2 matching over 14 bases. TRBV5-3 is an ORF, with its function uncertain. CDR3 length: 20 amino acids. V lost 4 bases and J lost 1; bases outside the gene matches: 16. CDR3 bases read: TGTGCCAGAAGCCGAGTCCCGCTGACTAGCGGGAGGGCACTATCCTACGAG. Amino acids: CARSRVPLTSGRALSYE. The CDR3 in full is CARSRVPLTSGRALSYEQYF.

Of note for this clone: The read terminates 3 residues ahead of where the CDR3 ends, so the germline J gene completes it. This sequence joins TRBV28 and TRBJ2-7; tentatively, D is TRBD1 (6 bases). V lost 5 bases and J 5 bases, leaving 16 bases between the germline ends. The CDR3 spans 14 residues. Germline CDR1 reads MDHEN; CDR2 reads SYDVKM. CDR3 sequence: CASSVPGRGHEQYF. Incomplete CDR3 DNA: TGTGCCAGCAGTGTTCCGGGCAGGGGACACGAG.

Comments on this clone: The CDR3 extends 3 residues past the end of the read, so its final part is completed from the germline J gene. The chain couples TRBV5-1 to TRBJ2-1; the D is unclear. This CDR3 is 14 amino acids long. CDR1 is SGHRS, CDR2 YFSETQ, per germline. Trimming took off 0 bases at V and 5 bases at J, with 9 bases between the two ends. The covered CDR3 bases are TGCGCCAGCAGCTTGGGACTTACCAACAATGAG. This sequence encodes CASSLGLTNNE. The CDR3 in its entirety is CASSLGLTNNEQFF.

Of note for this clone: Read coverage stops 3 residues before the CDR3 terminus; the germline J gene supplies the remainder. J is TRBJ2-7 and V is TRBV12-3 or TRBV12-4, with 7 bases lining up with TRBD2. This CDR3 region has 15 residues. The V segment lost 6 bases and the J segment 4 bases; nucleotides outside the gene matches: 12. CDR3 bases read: TGTGCCAGCAGCCGGGGACTATCAAGTGGATACGAG. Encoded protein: CASSRGLSSGYE. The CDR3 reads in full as CASSRGLSSGYEQYF.

CDR3 DNA, as far as it was read: TGCGCCAGCGGAGGCCGGGCGGGAGGCCCCTACAATGAG. Translation gives CASGGRAGGPYNE. The whole CDR3 is CASGGRAGGPYNEQFF. The genes are TRBV5-1 and TRBJ2-1; TRBD2 matches 8 bases. The read halts 3 residues ahead of the CDR3 end, with the missing end drawn from the germline J gene. The length of the CDR3 is 16 residues. Germline CDR1 SGHRS, CDR2 YFSETQ. J gave up 2 bases and V 7 bases, and 11 bases lay outside the gene matches.

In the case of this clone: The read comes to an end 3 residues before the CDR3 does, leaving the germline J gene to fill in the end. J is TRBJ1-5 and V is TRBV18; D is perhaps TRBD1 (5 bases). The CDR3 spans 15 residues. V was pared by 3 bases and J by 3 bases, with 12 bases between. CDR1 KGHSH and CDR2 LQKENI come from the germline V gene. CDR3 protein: CASSPLQALNQPQHF. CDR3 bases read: TGTGCCAGCTCACCCTTACAGGCTCTCAATCAGCCC.

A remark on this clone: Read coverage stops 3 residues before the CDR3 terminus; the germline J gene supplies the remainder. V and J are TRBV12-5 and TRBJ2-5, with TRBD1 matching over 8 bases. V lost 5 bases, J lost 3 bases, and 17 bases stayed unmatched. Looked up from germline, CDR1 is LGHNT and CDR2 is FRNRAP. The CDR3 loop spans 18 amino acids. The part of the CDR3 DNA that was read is TGTGCTAGTGGTCCCCTCCCAGGGGGCGCGAAGCGTAAAGAGACC. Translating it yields CASGPLPGGAKRKET. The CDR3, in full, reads CASGPLPGGAKRKETQYF. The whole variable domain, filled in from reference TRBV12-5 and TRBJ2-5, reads DARVTQTPRHKVTEMGQEVTMRCQPILGHNTVFWYRQTMMQGLELLAYFRNRAPLDDSGMPKDRFSAEMPDATLATLKIQPSEPRDSAVYFCASGPLPGGAKRKETQYFGPGTRLLVL.

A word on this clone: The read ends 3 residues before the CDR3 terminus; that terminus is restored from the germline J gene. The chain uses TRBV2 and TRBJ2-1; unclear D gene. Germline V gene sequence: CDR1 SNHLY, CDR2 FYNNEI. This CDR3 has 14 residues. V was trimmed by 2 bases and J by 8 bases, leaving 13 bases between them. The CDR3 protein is CASSEYLAVDEQFF. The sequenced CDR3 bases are TGTGCCAGCAGTGAATATCTTGCGGTCGATGAG.

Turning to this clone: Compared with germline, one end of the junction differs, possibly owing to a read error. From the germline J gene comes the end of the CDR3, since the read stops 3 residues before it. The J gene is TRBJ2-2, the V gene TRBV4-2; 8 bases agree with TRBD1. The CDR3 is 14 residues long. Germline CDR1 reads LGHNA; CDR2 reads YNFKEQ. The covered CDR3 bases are TGCGCCAGCAGCAGCATACAGGGGGCCGGGGAG. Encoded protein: CASSSIQGAGE. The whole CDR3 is CASSSIQGAGELFF.

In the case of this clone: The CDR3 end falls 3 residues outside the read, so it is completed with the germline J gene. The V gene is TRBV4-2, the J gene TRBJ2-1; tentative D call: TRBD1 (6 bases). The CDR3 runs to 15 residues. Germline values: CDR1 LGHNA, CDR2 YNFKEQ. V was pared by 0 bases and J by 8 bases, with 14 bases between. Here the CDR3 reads CASSQDQGIWDEQFF. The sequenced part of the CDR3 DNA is TGTGCCAGCAGCCAAGATCAGGGGATCTGGGATGAG.

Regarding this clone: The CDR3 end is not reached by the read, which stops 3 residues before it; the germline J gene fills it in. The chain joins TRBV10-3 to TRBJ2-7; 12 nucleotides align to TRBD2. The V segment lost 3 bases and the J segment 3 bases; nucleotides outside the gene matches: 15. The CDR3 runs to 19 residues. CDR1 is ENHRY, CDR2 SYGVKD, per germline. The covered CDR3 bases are TGTGCCATCAGTGATCCGGTGAGACTAGCGGGAGCGGGGGGCTACGAG. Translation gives CAISDPVRLAGAGGYE. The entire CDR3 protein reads CAISDPVRLAGAGGYEQYF.

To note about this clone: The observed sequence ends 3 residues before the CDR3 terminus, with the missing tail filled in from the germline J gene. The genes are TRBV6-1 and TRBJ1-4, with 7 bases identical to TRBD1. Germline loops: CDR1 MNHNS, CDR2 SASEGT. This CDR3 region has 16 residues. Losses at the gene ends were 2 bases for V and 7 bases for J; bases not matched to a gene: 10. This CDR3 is CASSESRGRSGEKLFF. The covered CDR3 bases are TGTGCCAGCAGTGAATCGAGGGGGCGGTCTGGTGAAAAA.

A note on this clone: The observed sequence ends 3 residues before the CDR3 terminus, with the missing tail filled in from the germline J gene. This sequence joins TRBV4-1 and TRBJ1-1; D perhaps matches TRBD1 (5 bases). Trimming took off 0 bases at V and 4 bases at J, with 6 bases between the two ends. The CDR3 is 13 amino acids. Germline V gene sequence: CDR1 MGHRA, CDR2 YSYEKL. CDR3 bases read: TGCGCCAGCAGCCAAGAAAGGGGCACTGAA. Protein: CASSQERGTE. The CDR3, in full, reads CASSQERGTEAFF.

Incomplete CDR3 DNA: TGTGCCAGCAGCCCCTACTCCGGTCAGCCC. Protein product: CASSPYSGQP. From start to end, the CDR3 is CASSPYSGQPQHF. The rearrangement joins TRBV14 to TRBJ1-5; the D is unclear. The observed sequence ends 3 residues before the CDR3 terminus, with the missing tail filled in from the germline J gene. CDR3 length: 13 amino acids. Germline CDR1 SGHDN, CDR2 FVKESK. V shed 4 bases and J shed 6 bases, with 10 bases lying between them.